Listed below are T cell receptor beta chains from one sample, sequenced in a study of CD8 T cells in ankylosing spondylitis. MiXCR, run by TCRdb on the 5' RACE reads, gives a single entry per CDR3 protein. The data show about 220,000 distinct CDR3 sequences, 8% to 11% seen once. The source material was blood, either unsorted or a sorted T cell fraction (not recorded which). Receptors were obtained from a male donor with ankylosing spondylitis or in good health (not recorded which). Both conserved end residues are trimmed from each CDR3.

TRBJ2-5	TRBV9	ASSVGAGQGGRETQY
TRBJ1-2	TRBV28	ANQGANYGYT
TRBJ2-5	TRBV3-1	ASSPRPETQY
TRBJ2-7	TRBV5-1	ASSFRQGADEQY
TRBJ1-1	TRBV29-1	SVLTGSEAF
TRBJ1-6	TRBV15	ATSRDGRVGSPLH
TRBJ2-2	TRBV7-9	ASSLWDSNTGELF
TRBJ2-1	TRBV20-1	SASSAPKQF
TRBJ2-5	TRBV18	ASSTGTEKTQY
TRBJ2-7	TRBV9	ASSVSQGAYEQY